This T cell receptor beta chain was sequenced for a study of shared clonotypes between healthy human individuals. The overall study: Used for every donor were three CD4 naive, three CD4 memory, two CD8 naive and one CD8 memory plate.

CD45RO negativity and positive selection for CCR7 defined naive CD8 cells, a population that excluded terminally differentiated effector memory CD45RA+ cells. Free of recent acute infections or vaccinations, the donors were healthy HIV-negative adults. This CDR3 spans 16 amino acids. V lost 3 bases, J lost 1 base, and 16 bases lay in between. The germline V gene encodes CDR1 MNHEY and CDR2 SMNVEV (reference sequence). A deep-level run was used for the assay. Profiling relied on immunoSEQ multiplex PCR, and the TCRdb table lists in-frame clones only, not all of them. The data show around 1.9 million clones, about 93% seen once.

The sequenced material came from naive CD8+ T cells from PBMCs. The chain combines TRBV27 with TRBJ2-7; D unclear. The receptor comes from a man between 18 and 29 years old in good health. Some clones in this sample may be carry-over from other donors' samples. CDR3 sequence reads: CASSFSKRIRSYEQYF. In DNA, the CDR3 is TGTGCCAGCAGTTTCTCGAAGCGCATAAGATCCTACGAGCAGTACTTC.